The clone carrying this T cell receptor (beta chain) has ten or more counts. Its antigen is unknown. TCRdb processed the 5' RACE reads anew with MiXCR; each CDR3 protein has one entry. The sample holds about 18,000 distinct CDR3 sequences; around 6.8% are singletons and the top ten take about 23%. The data stem from a study of spatial heterogeneity in lung cancer. Study conclusions and caveats: Tracking of tumor mutation counts was seen in expanded intratumoral alpha and beta TCR counts.

Specified time point: sample taken at primary tumor resection. This CDR3 has 14 amino acids. Deletions cut 3 bases from V and 7 bases from J, with 16 bases between. Germline V gene data show CDR1 as SGHDN and CDR2 as FVKESK. The material was lung tumor tissue, obtained at surgery. V gene TRBV14 combines with J gene TRBJ2-7; D is uncertain. This TCR came from a male donor with early-stage non-small cell lung cancer. For the CDR3, the DNA is TGTGCCAGCAGCCAGGGTTCGCTCCGTAGTGAGCAGTACTTC. This encodes CASSQGSLRSEQYF.